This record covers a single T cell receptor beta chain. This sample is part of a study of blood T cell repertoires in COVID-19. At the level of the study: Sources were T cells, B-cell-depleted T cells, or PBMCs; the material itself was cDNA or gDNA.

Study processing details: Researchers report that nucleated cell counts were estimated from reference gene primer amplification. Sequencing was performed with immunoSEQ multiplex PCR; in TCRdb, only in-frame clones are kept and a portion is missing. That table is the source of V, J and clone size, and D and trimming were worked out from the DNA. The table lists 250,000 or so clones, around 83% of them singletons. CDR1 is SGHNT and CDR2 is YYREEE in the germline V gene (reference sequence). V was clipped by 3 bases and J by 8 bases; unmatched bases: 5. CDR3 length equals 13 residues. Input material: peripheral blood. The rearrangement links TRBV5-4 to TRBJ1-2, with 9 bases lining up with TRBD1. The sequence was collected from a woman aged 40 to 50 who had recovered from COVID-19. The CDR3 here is CASSYTGGEGYTF. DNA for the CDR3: TGTGCCAGCAGCTATACAGGGGGCGAGGGCTACACCTTC.